The 14 T cell receptor beta chains below all came from one sample that was sequenced in a study of metastatic and nonmetastatic thyroid tumors. Through MiXCR, TCRdb re-clonotyped the PCR reads. The sample carries about 43,000 clones, over 9.5% recorded once. Not a single patient had been given any form of treatment at any point before undergoing thyroid surgery. Sequencing was performed on blood. The receptors originated from a female donor with papillary thyroid cancer or a benign thyroid nodule (not recorded which). Some clones in this sample may be carry-over from other donors' samples.

This clone showed up many times. The genes are TRBV13 and TRBJ1-1, with a possible D match to TRBD1 (5 bases). Trimming removed 0 bases at V and 11 bases at J, with 10 bases between. This CDR3 comprises 12 residues. The V gene's germline CDR1 is PRHDT and CDR2 FYEKMQ (reference sequence). The CDR3, as DNA: TGTGCCAGCAGCTTAGGACAGGTTGCGGCTTTCTTT. Translation: CASSLGQVAAFF.

This clone has at least ten counts. The rearrangement links TRBV19 to TRBJ1-2; 8 bases align to TRBD1. The CDR3 sequence is 13 residues long. V was clipped by 10 bases and J by 4 bases; unmatched bases: 8. Germline CDR1 is LNHDA and CDR2 is SQIVND (reference sequence). For the CDR3, the DNA is TGTGCCATCGGGAGGCAGGGGGCCTATGGCTACACCTTC. As protein: CAIGRQGAYGYTF.

This rearrangement joins TRBV11-2 to TRBJ1-1, with D uncertain. Trimming removed 3 bases at V and 11 bases at J, with 16 bases between. Germline V gene sequence: CDR1 SGHAT, CDR2 FQNNGV. This CDR3 has 13 amino acids. This CDR3 reads CASSLVAGFYAFF. The DNA of the CDR3 is TGTGCCAGCAGCTTGGTAGCGGGGTTCTATGCTTTCTTT. The whole variable domain, filled in from reference TRBV11-2 and TRBJ1-1, reads EAGVAQSPRYKIIEKRQSVAFWCNPISGHATLYWYQQILGQGPKLLIQFQNNGVVDDSQLPKDRFSAERLKGVDSTLKIQPAKLEDSAVYLCASSLVAGFYAFFGQGTRLTVV.

This clone turned up a few times. The chain carries TRBV25-1 and TRBJ2-1; TRBD2 matches 10 bases. Per germline, CDR1 MGHDK and CDR2 SYGVNS. Losses at the gene ends were 10 bases for V and 16 bases for J; bases not matched to a gene: 16. The CDR3 has 13 amino acids. DNA for the CDR3: TGTGCCACCCAGGGAGCGGGAGGGACTGATCATTTCTTC. It yields the protein CATQGAGGTDHFF.

The genes are TRBV20-1 and TRBJ1-1; D uncertain. With 6 bases removed from V and 7 bases from J, the gap between germline ends came to 15 bases. This CDR3 contains 12 residues. The V gene's germline CDR1 is DFQATT and CDR2 SNEGSKA (reference sequence). The CDR3 bases are TGCAGTGCCTTCACCACCCCCTTTGAAGCTTTCTTT. Translating it yields CSAFTTPFEAFF.

This clone has ten or more counts. V gene TRBV18 combines with J gene TRBJ2-5, with a weak D call TRBD2 (5 bases). Germline V gives CDR1 KGHSH, CDR2 LQKENI. Trimming shortened V by 1 base and J by 2 bases, and 14 bases separated the two germline ends. The CDR3 is 16 amino acids. The CDR3 loop is CASSPRQAGVQETQYF. DNA of the CDR3: TGTGCCAGCTCACCACGGCAGGCCGGGGTGCAAGAGACCCAGTACTTC.

This clone was detected ten times or more. CDR3 nucleotides: TGTGCCAGCAGCCCCGGGACTAGCAGATACACAGATACGCAGTATTTT. Its translation: CASSPGTSRYTDTQYF. The rearrangement uses TRBV7-3 and TRBJ2-3; 9 positions agree with TRBD2. The germline gives CDR1 SGHTA, CDR2 FQGTGA. This CDR3 spans 16 amino acids. V dropped 5 bases and J dropped 2; count of bases not matched to a gene: 8.

This clone has just a few counts. The chain employs TRBV2 and TRBJ1-6; the D gene is possibly TRBD1 (5 bases). The length of the CDR3 is 15 residues. The V end lost 7 bases, the J end lost 11 bases, and 21 bases lay between the germline ends. The germline CDR1 and CDR2 sequences are SNHLY and FYNNEI. CDR3: CASTQEGPPTTPLHF. The CDR3 DNA reads as TGTGCCAGCACCCAAGAGGGGCCGCCGACGACACCCCTCCACTTT.

In nucleotides, the CDR3 is TGTGCCAGCAGCCGCCCAGTACTAGCGGTAGACTACAATGAGCAGTTCTTC. It yields the protein CASSRPVLAVDYNEQFF. The genes are TRBV6-1 and TRBJ2-1, with 8 bases lining up with TRBD2. CDR1 and CDR2 from the germline V gene are MNHNS and SASEGT. V was pared by 6 bases and J by 3 bases, with 13 bases of the junction left unmatched. The CDR3 is 17 amino acids.

A note on this clone: Just one base apart from a much larger clone, this may be a read error. The V call is TRBV19, the J call TRBJ2-2; TRBD2 agrees at 9 bases. Germline V gene lookup returns CDR1 LNHDA and CDR2 SQIVND (reference sequence). This CDR3 is built from 13 residues. This chain's CDR3 is CAGSGRRTGELFF. The CDR3 DNA follows: TGTGCCGGTAGCGGGAGAAGGACCGGGGAGCTGTTTTTT. Full variable domain (rest looked up from reference TRBV19 and TRBJ2-2): DGGITQSPKYLFRKEGQNVTLSCEQNLNHDAMYWYRQDPGQGLRLIYYSQIVNDFQKGDIAEGYSVSREKKESFPLTVTSAQKNPTAFYLCAGSGRRTGELFFGEGSRLTVL.

This clone was seen many times. The chain is built from TRBV7-9 and TRBJ2-6; no reliable D call. Looked up from germline, CDR1 is SEHNR and CDR2 is FQNEAQ (reference sequence). V was trimmed by 6 bases and J by 2 bases, leaving 8 bases between them. The CDR3 is made up of 14 amino acids. The CDR3 DNA sequence: TGTGCCAGCAGTTCATGGACTGGGGCCAACGTCCTGACTTTC. It codes for CASSSWTGANVLTF.

Many counts were recorded for this clone. The genes are TRBV9 and TRBJ2-1, with 7 nucleotides matching TRBD1. Losses at the gene ends were 0 bases for V and 8 bases for J; bases not matched to a gene: 8. The V gene's germline CDR1 is SGDLS and CDR2 YYNGEE. This CDR3 comprises 15 residues. CDR3 DNA: TGTGCCAGCAGCGTAGTTTCAGGGGGTGGGTATGAGCAGTTCTTC. Translated: CASSVVSGGGYEQFF. The full variable domain, its missing parts supplied by reference TRBV9 and TRBJ2-1, is DSGVTQTPKHLITATGQRVTLRCSPRSGDLSVYWYQQSLDQGLQFLIQYYNGEERAKGNILERFSAQQFPDLHSELNLSSLELGDSALYFCASSVVSGGGYEQFFGPGTRLTVL.

The sample holds a few counts of this clone. Compared with germline, one end of the junction differs, possibly owing to a read error. V and J are TRBV12-3 or TRBV12-4 and TRBJ2-3; 8 nucleotides match TRBD2. The CDR3 is 15 amino acids. CDR3 residues: CASSSSGSGTDTRYF. The CDR3 DNA is TGTGCCAGCAGCTCGAGCGGGAGTGGCACAGATACGCGGTATTTT.

This clone appeared many times. This chain links TRBV28 with TRBJ2-1; 10 bases are a match to TRBD2. The CDR3 spans 16 residues. Germline-derived CDR1 and CDR2 are MDHEN and SYDVKM. V was clipped by 5 bases and J by 3 bases; unmatched bases: 7. CDR3 loop: CASSRTSGAHYNEQFF. The CDR3 DNA reads TGTGCCAGCAGTCGGACTAGCGGAGCCCACTACAATGAGCAGTTCTTC.